Described below is a single T cell receptor (beta chain) sequence and its context. The target of this receptor is not known. Nothing much larger sits one base from this clone, and base qualities are not available. V is shortened by 6 bases, J by 6 bases, and the region joining them spans 9 bases. Measured from the cysteine to the phenylalanine, the CDR3 is 12 residues long. The read is trimmed to its CDR3 DNA, 36 bases read in frame from base 1. Taken from the germline V gene, the CDR1 and CDR2 loops are MNHEY and SVGEGT. The data belong to a study of blood T cell repertoires in COVID-19 (TCRdb year 2020). Regarding the complete study: Samples covering the acute and convalescent phases of COVID-19 were provided by collaborators in the United States, Italy and Spain. The prospective study material was composed of cDNA or gDNA derived from T cells, B-cell-depleted T cells, or PBMCs. The dataset comprised deeply sampled blood TCRbeta repertoires from subjects exposed to, actively infected with, or recovered from COVID-19. A freely available public database, intended as a resource for researchers studying the immune response to SARS-CoV-2, is where the repertoires were released. Samples came from the ongoing ImmuneRACE study (first 160 participants) plus 1,254 subjects from 6 global collaborators. The sample metadata nearly always contained a de-identified subject ID, COVID-19 status, age in years and sex. HLA class I and class II types, where available, came from metadata supplied by the sample provider rather than from assay-based typing. Summary of the overall study and its limitations: Clinical and demographic metadata were provided uncurated, with the amount varying by source and participant.

Whole blood was collected in K2EDTA tubes by collaborating institutions according to the institutions' own protocols. Collaborator samples were shipped for TCRbeta analysis as frozen whole blood, isolated PBMCs, or DNA extracted from either sample type. TCRbeta CDR3 regions were amplified from genomic DNA using the immunoSEQ Assay, a bias-controlled multiplex PCR. In the paper's pipeline: The number of nucleated cells in each sample was estimated from the amplification of reference gene primers within the assay. Sequence reads were collapsed and filtered to measure the absolute abundance of every unique TCRbeta CDR3 rearrangement. For each sample, productive Simpson clonality was calculated by taking the square root of Simpson's diversity index across productive rearrangements. TCRdb mirrors the immuneACCESS table, restricted to in-frame sequences. Some clones are absent from its copies; in checked studies, under half trace to an unresolved V gene, and the reason for the others is unknown. V and J calls and clone size come straight from that table; D and trimming were deduced from the DNA. The sample table lists about 80,000 clones, about 83% of them with a count of one. The ten largest account for roughly 9% of the sample.

This receptor was taken from a human donor in a cohort sampled during active COVID-19. The chain is encoded by TRBV6-2 or TRBV6-3 joined to TRBJ2-1; confidence is insufficient to name the D gene. The material sequenced was peripheral blood. In nucleotide form, the sequence is TGTGCCAGCAGCCCCCCTAGCAATGAGCAGTTCTTC. Translated, it reads CASSPPSNEQFF.